This entry describes one TCR beta chain. The method was immunoSEQ multiplex PCR; TCRdb's version includes in-frame clones alone and lacks a portion of them. The table lists 650,000 to 800,000 clones, around 89% of them singletons, with about 0.26% in the top ten. This sample is drawn from a study of blood T cell repertoires in COVID-19. Study summary: Italy, Spain and the United States were the sources of the convalescent and acute COVID-19 samples. Sources were T cells, B-cell-depleted T cells, or PBMCs; the material itself was cDNA or gDNA.

Germline V gene sequence: CDR1 KGHSH, CDR2 LQKENI. J gave up 6 bases and V 3 bases, and 4 bases lay outside the gene matches. The CDR3 is 14 amino acids. What was sequenced was peripheral blood. This rearrangement joins TRBV18 to TRBJ1-1, with 10 bases lining up with TRBD1. This TCR was sampled from a woman between 18 and 29 years old with acute or convalescent COVID-19. CDR3 nucleotide sequence: TGTGCCAGCTCACCGGGACAGGGGTGGGCTGAAGCTTTCTTT. It translates to CASSPGQGWAEAFF.